This T cell receptor beta chain appears in the sequencing data of a study of T cells in Graves' hyperthyroidism and ophthalmopathy. From RNA transcripts, TCR beta CDR3 regions were amplified. The TCR CDR3 was amplified in a first-round RT-PCR using the HTBI primer set. TCRdb passed the multiplex PCR reads through MiXCR, listing each CDR3 protein once. The sample has hundreds of thousands of distinct CDR3 sequences; approximately 13% are singletons. Germline V gene lookup returns CDR1 MGHRA and CDR2 YSYEKL. The CDR3 extends over 14 amino acids. In regard to this clonotype: A junction end diverges from the germline sequence, so it may reflect a read error.

The chain has TRBV4-1 and TRBJ1-6; perhaps TRBD1 as D (5 bases). Specimen: blood. The source of this sequence is a woman in her twenties or thirties with Graves' hyperthyroidism that later progressed to Graves' ophthalmopathy. CDR3 in DNA: TGCGCCAGCAGCCACCCCGGGGGTGATTCACCCCCCCACTTT. This sequence encodes CASSHPGGDSPPHF.